Listed here are 27 T cell receptor beta chains from one sample, sequenced in a study of T cell responses to AZD1222 COVID-19 vaccine. Using immunoSEQ multiplex PCR, the repertoire was profiled, and TCRdb retains in-frame clones only, with some absent. The table lists around 130,000 clones, roughly nine tenths of them singletons. The starting material was peripheral blood, obtained 28 days after the second AZD1222 dose. These receptor sequences come from an adult who received the AZD1222 COVID-19 vaccine.

V is TRBV7-3 and J is TRBJ2-2; TRBD1 agrees at 10 bases. CDR3 length equals 16 residues. Per the germline V gene, CDR1 is SGHTA and CDR2 is FQGTGA. V was clipped by 9 bases and J by 3 bases; unmatched bases: 10. The chain's CDR3 is CARTDRDRGDTGELFF. In DNA form, the CDR3 reads TGTGCCAGAACCGATCGGGACAGGGGCGACACCGGGGAGCTGTTTTTT.

V gene TRBV7-2 combines with J gene TRBJ1-2, with no clear D. Germline CDR1 reads SGHTA; CDR2 reads FQGNSA. The CDR3 is 15 residues long. The ends were cut back, 8 bases at V and 2 bases at J, with 18 bases in the middle. The CDR3 spells CASPKLGNLNYGYTF. The CDR3, as DNA: TGTGCCAGCCCTAAACTCGGGAATTTAAACTATGGCTACACCTTC.

The rearrangement joins TRBV4-1 to TRBJ1-2, with 9 bases fitting TRBD1. Per the germline V gene, CDR1 is MGHRA and CDR2 is YSYEKL. CDR3 length: 19 residues. Germline trimming cut 5 bases from V and 4 bases from J; bases unmatched to any gene: 20. The CDR3 loop is CASSSLPGTGSSSFYGYTF. Written as DNA, the CDR3 is TGCGCCAGCAGCTCCCTCCCCGGGACAGGGTCCTCTTCGTTCTATGGCTACACCTTC.

V and J are TRBV27 and TRBJ2-1; the D is unclear. Trimming took 2 bases from V and 2 from J, leaving 13 bases between them. The CDR3 contains 16 residues. Germline V gene lookup returns CDR1 MNHEY and CDR2 SMNVEV (reference sequence). The CDR3 coding sequence is TGTGCCAGCAGTTTACGGCCCCAGCCCCCCTACAATGAGCAGTTCTTC. Protein product: CASSLRPQPPYNEQFF.

This sequence joins TRBV24-1 and TRBJ1-4; D gene ambiguous. The CDR3 is 15 amino acids. With 3 bases removed from V and 0 bases from J, the gap between germline ends came to 7 bases. CDR1 KGHDR and CDR2 SFDVKD come from the germline V gene. The CDR3 DNA is TGTGCCACCAGTGATCCCAGATCAACTAATGAAAAACTGTTTTTT. Translation gives CATSDPRSTNEKLFF.

This chain links TRBV3-1 (or the pseudogene TRBV3-2) with TRBJ2-1; TRBD2 aligns across 9 bases. The CDR3 runs to 13 residues. J was trimmed by 11 bases and V by 3 bases; bases with no gene match: 5. The germline CDR1 and CDR2 sequences are LGHDT and YNNKEL (reference sequence). The CDR3 sequence is CASSHGSGGKQFF. DNA of the CDR3: TGTGCCAGCAGCCACGGTAGCGGGGGAAAGCAGTTCTTC.

The chain is built from TRBV4-3 and TRBJ2-1; 7 nucleotides match TRBD1. V was pared by 1 base and J by 9 bases, with 6 bases of the junction left unmatched. Germline assignment: CDR1 LGHNA and CDR2 YSLEER. The CDR3 is 14 amino acids. CDR3: CASSQGQGLGEQFF. The CDR3 DNA sequence: TGCGCCAGCAGCCAAGGACAGGGCCTCGGTGAGCAGTTCTTC.

The J gene is TRBJ1-5, the V gene TRBV5-8, with TRBD1 as a possible D gene (5 bases). V dropped 4 bases and J dropped 3 bases, with 11 bases sitting between them. The CDR3 has 14 residues. Looked up from germline, CDR1 is SGHTS and CDR2 is YDEGEE. The CDR3 protein is CASSTAGPNQPQHF. The CDR3 region has the DNA TGTGCCAGCAGCACTGCGGGACCCAATCAGCCCCAGCATTTT.

This chain links TRBV3-1 (or the pseudogene TRBV3-2) with TRBJ2-1; possibly TRBD1 or TRBD2 for D (5 bases each). The germline V gene encodes CDR1 LGHDT and CDR2 YNNKEL (reference sequence). The germline V and J ends were trimmed by 5 bases and 8 bases, with 19 bases remaining between them. The CDR3 length is 15 residues. Here the CDR3 DNA reads TGTGCCAGCAGCTGGATGGGGGAGAGGCTCGATGAGCAGTTCTTC. It is translated as CASSWMGERLDEQFF.

The chain links TRBV7-8 to TRBJ1-5, with D unresolved. CDR1 SGHVS and CDR2 FQNEAQ come from the germline V gene. V was pared by 3 bases and J by 3 bases, with 12 bases between. The CDR3 contains 15 residues. In DNA, the CDR3 is TGTGCCAGCAGCTTCTCCCGGACCTTCAATCAGCCCCAGCATTTT. Residues: CASSFSRTFNQPQHF. The whole variable domain, remainder taken from reference TRBV7-8 and TRBJ1-5, is GAGVSQSPRYKVAKRGQDVALRCDPISGHVSLFWYQQALGQGPEFLTYFQNEAQLDKSGLPSDRFFAERPEGSVSTLKIQRTQQEDSAVYLCASSFSRTFNQPQHFGDGTRLSIL.

The genes are TRBV9 and TRBJ2-5, with no clear D. With 3 bases removed from V and 0 bases from J, the gap between germline ends came to 12 bases. The CDR3 has 15 residues. CDR1 is SGDLS and CDR2 is YYNGEE in the germline V gene. CDR3 region: CASSADGAYQETQYF. The CDR3 region has the DNA TGTGCCAGCAGCGCAGATGGCGCGTACCAAGAGACCCAGTACTTC.

V and J are TRBV5-1 and TRBJ1-5; D might be TRBD1 (6 bases). The CDR3 sequence is 12 residues long. CDR1 is SGHRS and CDR2 is YFSETQ in the germline V gene. Trimming removed 0 bases at V and 9 bases at J, with 7 bases between. The CDR3 DNA reads TGCGCCAGCAGCTTGGAGGGGGGGCCCCAGCATTTT. It codes for CASSLEGGPQHF.

The rearrangement joins TRBV10-3 to TRBJ2-2; 9 bases align to TRBD2. The CDR3 sequence is 17 residues long. Per germline, CDR1 ENHRY and CDR2 SYGVKD. V shed 8 bases and J 5 bases; nucleotides not matched to a gene: 15. The CDR3 sequence is CAIGGAGGPGRTGELFF. CDR3 DNA: TGTGCCATCGGAGGGGCGGGAGGGCCCGGTAGGACCGGGGAGCTGTTTTTT.

This clone appeared a single time. V is TRBV4-2 and J is TRBJ2-3; D is possibly TRBD1 or TRBD2 (5 bases each). Germline CDR1 reads LGHNA; CDR2 reads YNFKEQ. CDR3 length equals 16 residues. Trimming took 2 bases from V and 6 from J, leaving 18 bases between them. This chain's CDR3 is CASSQRGANLGDTQYF. CDR3 nucleotides: TGTGCCAGCAGCCAAAGAGGGGCGAACCTGGGGGATACGCAGTATTTT.

The V and J genes are TRBV11-3 and TRBJ2-1; 9 positions match TRBD2. Per the germline V gene, CDR1 is SGHNT and CDR2 is YENEEA. This CDR3 has 13 amino acids. V trimming: 5 bases; J trimming: 8 bases; junction bases outside the gene matches: 4. As DNA, the CDR3 is TGTGCCAGCAGCGGCGGGGGGGTCCATGAGCAGTTCTTC. Translating gives CASSGGGVHEQFF.

The V and J genes are TRBV5-6 and TRBJ2-7; D is perhaps TRBD1 (6 bases). Trimming shortened V by 2 bases and J by 3 bases, and 9 bases separated the two germline ends. The CDR3 contains 13 residues. Looked up from germline, CDR1 is SGHDT and CDR2 is YYEEEE. This CDR3 is CASSFGQIYEQYF. The DNA of the CDR3 is TGTGCCAGCAGCTTTGGACAGATCTACGAGCAGTACTTC.

This rearrangement joins TRBV4-1 to TRBJ2-7, with a tentative D call TRBD1 (6 bases). The V gene lost 1 base and the J gene lost 0 bases, with 22 bases spanning the gap. The germline V gene has CDR1 MGHRA and CDR2 YSYEKL. The CDR3 contains 19 residues. CDR3: CASSQVDGTYQWGSYEQYF. CDR3 sequence (DNA): TGCGCCAGCAGCCAAGTCGACGGGACATACCAATGGGGCTCCTACGAGCAGTACTTC.

The CDR3 here is CASTPSTNTGELFF. The CDR3 DNA reads as TGTGCCAGCACCCCATCTACAAACACCGGGGAGCTGTTTTTT. The V gene is TRBV2, the J gene TRBJ2-2; D is unresolved. CDR1 is SNHLY and CDR2 is FYNNEI in the germline V gene. This CDR3 is 14 amino acids long. Trimming removed 7 bases from V and 2 bases from J, with 11 bases in between.

The chain recombines TRBV6-1 with TRBJ2-3; TRBD2 aligns across 10 bases. CDR1 MNHNS and CDR2 SASEGT come from the germline V gene. The V segment lost 1 base and the J segment 0 bases; nucleotides outside the gene matches: 4. CDR3 length equals 17 residues. The DNA of the CDR3 is TGTGCCAGCAGTGAAGTACTAGCGGGGAGTAGCACAGATACGCAGTATTTT. Encoded protein: CASSEVLAGSSTDTQYF.

The chain couples TRBV5-6 to TRBJ1-2; the D gene is possibly TRBD1 (6 bases). Trimming shortened V by 4 bases and J by 0 bases, and 22 bases separated the two germline ends. Germline V CDR1 and CDR2: SGHDT, YYEEEE. The CDR3 has 18 amino acids. This CDR3 is CASSTIVNPGQTNYGYTF. The DNA for the CDR3 is TGTGCCAGCAGCACCATTGTGAATCCGGGACAAACTAACTATGGCTACACCTTC.

The table lists this clone with a count of one. The chain employs TRBV4-2 and TRBJ1-2, with 8 bases matching TRBD1. The CDR3 loop spans 15 amino acids. The V and J ends lost 0 bases and 6 bases, in that order; junction bases with no gene match: 6. In germline, CDR1 is LGHNA, CDR2 YNFKEQ. As DNA, the CDR3 is TGTGCCAGCAGCCAAGACCCGCAGGGGGCGAATGGCTACACCTTC. Protein sequence: CASSQDPQGANGYTF.

This sequence joins TRBV28 and TRBJ2-7; D may match TRBD1 or TRBD2 (5 bases each). This CDR3 region has 16 residues. The V gene's germline CDR1 is MDHEN and CDR2 SYDVKM. Trimming shortened V by 8 bases and J by 0 bases, and 20 bases separated the two germline ends. The CDR3, as DNA: TGTGCCAGCTGTACATGGGGGAAGGGTTCCTCCTACGAGCAGTACTTC. It yields the protein CASCTWGKGSSYEQYF.

The chain links TRBV29-1 to TRBJ2-3; possible D gene TRBD1, 7 bases. Germline V gene lookup returns CDR1 SQVTM and CDR2 ANQGSEA. V was pared by 8 bases and J by 2 bases, with 17 bases between. The CDR3 extends over 14 amino acids. CDR3 protein: CSPGGDSPTDTQYF. Here the CDR3 DNA reads TGCAGCCCCGGAGGGGACAGCCCCACAGATACGCAGTATTTT.

A few counts support this clone. DNA of the CDR3: TGTGCCAGTAGGACAGGAAACACTGAAGCTTTCTTT. As protein: CASRTGNTEAFF. This chain links TRBV19 with TRBJ1-1; tentatively, D is TRBD1 (6 bases). V was clipped by 6 bases and J by 2 bases, with 7 bases between them. The CDR3 runs to 12 residues. Germline CDR1 reads LNHDA; CDR2 reads SQIVND (reference sequence).

V usage is TRBV6-6 and J usage is TRBJ1-2, with D maybe TRBD1 (5 bases). CDR1 MNHNY and CDR2 SVGAGI come from the germline V gene (reference sequence). CDR3 length equals 13 residues. Trimming pared 6 bases from V and 4 bases from J, leaving 12 bases between. CDR3 amino acids: CASSRDSLYGYTF. CDR3 nucleotides: TGTGCCAGCAGCCGAGACAGCCTCTATGGCTACACCTTC.

The CDR3 reads CASSRDRGEKLFF. The CDR3 DNA is TGTGCCAGCAGCCGGGACAGGGGTGAAAAACTGTTTTTT. V is TRBV7-9 and J is TRBJ1-4; TRBD1 aligns across 10 bases. CDR3 length equals 13 residues. Germline CDR1 and CDR2: SEHNR and FQNEAQ (reference sequence). Trimming at V came to 5 bases and at J to 7 bases, leaving 1 base not matched to a gene.

The J gene is TRBJ1-3, the V gene TRBV28; no clear D. CDR1 is MDHEN, CDR2 SYDVKM, per germline. Trimming removed 5 bases from V and 4 bases from J, with 18 bases in between. The CDR3 contains 16 residues. CDR3 nucleotides: TGTGCCAGCAGTCCGCCGGGGTTAATTGTGGGAAACACCATATATTTT. It translates to CASSPPGLIVGNTIYF.